The sequence of this T cell receptor beta chain was determined in a study of blood T cell repertoires in COVID-19. Across the study: Nucleic acid was either cDNA or gDNA, and it came from T cells, B-cell-depleted T cells, or PBMCs.

The repertoire was sequenced with immunoSEQ multiplex PCR; TCRdb's copy has only in-frame clones and lacks some. The data contain approximately 250,000 clones, about 89% of them seen just once; the ten biggest clones take up just under 9%. This receptor was obtained from a man aged 40-49 years with active or convalescent COVID-19. The source material was peripheral blood.

This CDR3 is CASSGTSGLDEQFF. As DNA, the CDR3 is TGTGCCAGCAGTGGGACTAGCGGGCTCGATGAGCAGTTCTTC. The chain has TRBV27 and TRBJ2-1; TRBD2 matches 12 bases. Trimming took 5 bases from V and 8 from J; bases not matched to a gene: 4. CDR1 is MNHEY and CDR2 is SMNVEV in the germline V gene (reference sequence). This CDR3 contains 14 residues.